The clone carrying this T cell receptor (beta chain) was seen more than once but under ten times. This record belongs to a study of blood T cell repertoires in COVID-19. Looking at the study overall: Italy, Spain and the United States were the sources of the convalescent and acute COVID-19 samples. From T cells, B-cell-depleted T cells, or PBMCs came the material, which was cDNA or gDNA.

Germline V gives CDR1 MNHEY, CDR2 SMNVEV (reference sequence). The CDR3 covers 17 residues. With V trimmed by 0 bases and J by 5 bases, 11 bases remained unmatched. In the authors' methods: It was from reference gene primer amplification that nucleated cell counts were estimated. The assay was immunoSEQ multiplex PCR, and TCRdb's table has in-frame clones only and misses some. V, J and clone size are those of that table, while D and trimming were read from the DNA. The data contain some 120,000 clones, 70% to 75% of them singletons. V and J are TRBV27 and TRBJ2-3; 7 bases fit TRBD2. This clonotype was obtained from a man older than 75 with COVID-19, enrolled during active disease. The sequencing sample was made of peripheral blood. CDR3 nucleotides: TGTGCCAGCAGTTTATCGCCGGGAGGCCCGGAAGGAGATACGCAGTATTTT. Protein: CASSLSPGGPEGDTQYF.